The clone carrying this TCR beta chain appeared a few times. Antigen specificity is unknown. Germline assignment: CDR1 SQVTM and CDR2 ANQGSEA. V was clipped by 6 bases and J by 8 bases, with 10 bases between them. The CDR3 extends over 11 amino acids. These data are taken from a study of response to subunit inactivated influenza vaccine. The study, taken as a whole, reports: That few new T cells are recruited by each seasonal influenza vaccination was the authors' suggestion.

In TCRdb, the RT-PCR reads were re-called with MiXCR into one record per CDR3 protein. The repertoire holds about 800,000 distinct CDR3 sequences, with 21% as singletons. This clonotype was obtained from a man aged 50-59 years who received an inactivated influenza vaccine. This specimen consisted of PBMCs from blood, obtained 4 to 6 days after vaccination. V and J are TRBV29-1 and TRBJ1-4; the D gene is possibly TRBD1 (5 bases). The CDR3 bases are TGCAGCGTGGGACGACAAGAAAAACTGTTTTTT. It codes for CSVGRQEKLFF.